The 27 T cell receptor beta chains given below trace back to one sample, sequenced in a study of blood T cell repertoires in COVID-19. The method was immunoSEQ multiplex PCR; TCRdb's version includes in-frame clones alone and lacks a portion of them. The table lists about 98,000 clones, about 85% of them singletons. Sequencing used peripheral blood. These receptors all come from an elderly woman with acute or convalescent COVID-19.

Notes on this clone: This CDR3 is also generated by other DNA sequences in the sample. This chain joins TRBV5-5 and TRBJ1-4, with D possibly TRBD1 on 6 matching bases. Between the trimmed V and J ends, which lost 0 bases and 0 bases, there was a span of 9 bases. In germline, CDR1 is SGHKS, CDR2 YYEKEE (reference sequence). This CDR3 is built from 16 residues. CDR3 region: CASSLGDRSTNEKLFF. The DNA of the CDR3 is TGTGCCAGCAGCTTGGGTGACAGGTCAACTAATGAAAAACTGTTTTTT.

The CDR3 DNA sequence: TGTGCCAGCAGCGCGACAGATAATTCACCCCTCCACTTT. This encodes CASSATDNSPLHF. The V call is TRBV9, the J call TRBJ1-6; D is perhaps TRBD1 (5 bases). The CDR3 is 13 residues long. Deletions cut 3 bases from V and 5 bases from J, with 6 bases between. The germline V gene encodes CDR1 SGDLS and CDR2 YYNGEE.

The chain couples TRBV7-9 to TRBJ2-2; unclear D gene. V lost 3 bases and J 5 bases, leaving 4 bases between the germline ends. The length of the CDR3 is 12 residues. CDR1 is SEHNR and CDR2 is FQNEAQ in the germline V gene (reference sequence). The CDR3 sequence is CASSLTTGELFF. The CDR3 DNA sequence: TGTGCCAGCAGCTTGACTACCGGGGAGCTGTTTTTT.

V is TRBV5-1 and J is TRBJ1-1; 7 positions agree with TRBD1. Germline trimming cut 4 bases from V and 3 bases from J; bases unmatched to any gene: 9. Germline V gene sequence: CDR1 SGHRS, CDR2 YFSETQ. The CDR3 is 15 amino acids. The CDR3 region has the DNA TGCGCCAGCAGCACCACCGGACAGGCGGACACTGAAGCTTTCTTT. Translating it yields CASSTTGQADTEAFF. The full variable domain, completed using reference TRBV5-1 and TRBJ1-1, is KAGVTQTPRYLIKTRGQQVTLSCSPISGHRSVSWYQQTPGQGLQFLFEYFSETQRNKGNFPGRFSGRQFSNSRSEMNVSTLELGDSALYLCASSTTGQADTEAFFGQGTRLTVV.

V usage is TRBV6-5 and J usage is TRBJ2-2; TRBD1 might be the D (6 bases). V lost 0 bases and J 7 bases, leaving 9 bases between the germline ends. The CDR3 has 14 residues. Germline V gives CDR1 MNHEY, CDR2 SVGAGI. The CDR3 nucleotides read TGTGCCAGCAGTTACTCCAGGGGCCACGGGGAGCTGTTTTTT. Translating it yields CASSYSRGHGELFF.

This sequence joins TRBV4-1 and TRBJ1-6; 9 nucleotides line up with TRBD1. This CDR3 is built from 17 residues. CDR1 MGHRA and CDR2 YSYEKL come from the germline V gene. Trimming cost V 3 bases and J 5 bases; bases outside gene matches: 8. CDR3: CASSHIGQGKNNSPLHF. The CDR3 DNA follows: TGCGCCAGCAGCCACATAGGACAGGGGAAGAATAATTCACCCCTCCACTTT.

V gene TRBV7-2 combines with J gene TRBJ1-2; perhaps TRBD1 as D (5 bases). Trimming pared 5 bases from V and 7 bases from J, leaving 14 bases between. CDR3 length: 13 residues. Germline V gives CDR1 SGHTA, CDR2 FQGNSA. The CDR3 sequence is CASSEVGGGGYTF. Here the CDR3 DNA reads TGTGCCAGCAGCGAAGTGGGGGGAGGTGGCTACACCTTC.

J is TRBJ1-2 and V is TRBV4-1; D possibly corresponds to TRBD1 (5 bases). The CDR3 has 16 amino acids. Germline values: CDR1 MGHRA, CDR2 YSYEKL. The V gene lost 1 base and the J gene lost 4 bases, with 16 bases spanning the gap. In nucleotides, the CDR3 is TGCGCCAGCAGCCAAGTAATCCCAGGGTATATCTATGGCTACACCTTC. The encoded protein is CASSQVIPGYIYGYTF.

J is TRBJ2-2 and V is TRBV9, with D perhaps TRBD1 (5 bases). The V and J ends lost 0 bases and 4 bases respectively, with 10 bases between them. CDR3 length equals 15 residues. The germline V gene encodes CDR1 SGDLS and CDR2 YYNGEE. The CDR3 spells CASSVVQGVTGELFF. The CDR3 DNA follows: TGTGCCAGCAGCGTAGTCCAGGGTGTCACCGGGGAGCTGTTTTTT.

This clone has only one observation. This rearrangement joins TRBV5-4 to TRBJ2-7; TRBD2 aligns across 8 bases. Per the germline V gene, CDR1 is SGHNT and CDR2 is YYREEE (reference sequence). Germline trimming cut 2 bases from V and 0 bases from J; bases unmatched to any gene: 4. CDR3 size: 15 residues. The CDR3 loop is CASSFGGAHSYEQYF. The DNA for the CDR3 is TGTGCCAGCAGCTTCGGGGGGGCCCACTCCTACGAGCAGTACTTC.

This clone was seen once. The junction and the germline gene differ at one end; a read error may be behind it. This chain uses TRBV5-1 with TRBJ1-2; 9 nucleotides line up with TRBD1. The CDR3 has 14 residues. The germline gives CDR1 SGHRS, CDR2 YFSETQ. CDR3 DNA sequence: TGCGCCAGCAGCTTTGGGGGGACAGGGAGGCGGTGGAGCTTC. As protein: CASSFGGTGRRWSF.

The chain has TRBV5-8 and TRBJ2-7; 12 bases match TRBD1. CDR3 length: 15 residues. Germline CDR1 is SGHTS and CDR2 is YDEGEE. Germline trimming cut 3 bases from V and 0 bases from J; bases unmatched to any gene: 1. CDR3 amino acids: CASSWDRGPSYEQYF. For the CDR3, the DNA is TGTGCCAGCAGCTGGGACAGGGGGCCCTCCTACGAGCAGTACTTC.

V usage is TRBV19 and J usage is TRBJ2-5; possibly TRBD1 for D (5 bases). This CDR3 contains 13 residues. The V gene lost 8 bases and the J gene lost 5 bases, with 15 bases spanning the gap. CDR1 and CDR2 from the germline V gene are LNHDA and SQIVND (reference sequence). The CDR3 here is CASSPGMWETQYF. CDR3 sequence (DNA): TGTGCCAGTTCCCCAGGGATGTGGGAGACCCAGTACTTC.

Notes on this clone: The sample holds other DNA sequences that translate to the same CDR3. The chain has TRBV5-1 and TRBJ1-5; TRBD1 is a possible D gene (6 bases). The CDR3 has 15 amino acids. V shed 2 bases and J shed 2 bases, with 11 bases lying between them. Germline V gene lookup returns CDR1 SGHRS and CDR2 YFSETQ. This CDR3 reads CASSLEGVGNQPQHF. CDR3 sequence (DNA): TGCGCCAGCAGCTTAGAGGGGGTCGGCAATCAGCCCCAGCATTTT.

This clone was detected only a few times. The CDR3 region is CAWSALKEKLFF. DNA of the CDR3: TGTGCCTGGAGTGCACTAAAGGAAAAACTGTTTTTT. The chain is built from TRBV30 and TRBJ1-4; D is undetermined. CDR1 and CDR2 from the germline V gene are GTSNPN and SVGIG (reference sequence). V was clipped by 1 base and J by 8 bases, with 8 bases between them. The CDR3 runs to 12 residues.

The chain has TRBV25-1 and TRBJ2-1, with D possibly TRBD2 on 5 matching bases. This CDR3 has 15 residues. Germline assignment: CDR1 MGHDK and CDR2 SYGVNS. Trimming shortened V by 8 bases and J by 3 bases, and 17 bases separated the two germline ends. The chain's CDR3 is CASAAHSGFYNEQFF. In nucleotides, the CDR3 is TGTGCCAGCGCCGCTCACTCGGGGTTCTACAATGAGCAGTTCTTC.

The chain has TRBV12-3 or TRBV12-4 and TRBJ2-1; tentatively, D is TRBD2 (6 bases). The length of the CDR3 is 11 residues. Trimming shortened V by 3 bases and J by 9 bases, and 6 bases separated the two germline ends. The CDR3 nucleotides read TGTGCCAGCAGTTTGGGGGGTGAGCAGTTCTTC. It specifies CASSLGGEQFF.

CDR3 bases: TGTGCCAGCAGTTACCCCAGGGAGGGGGGCTATGGCTACACCTTC. This encodes CASSYPREGGYGYTF. The chain couples TRBV6-6 to TRBJ1-2; possibly TRBD1 for D (6 bases). CDR1 and CDR2 from the germline V gene are MNHNY and SVGAGI (reference sequence). This CDR3 region has 15 residues. V lost 2 bases and J lost 4, with 14 bases in between.

J is TRBJ2-7 and V is TRBV7-2, with 10 bases identical to TRBD2. Germline assignment: CDR1 SGHTA and CDR2 FQGNSA. This CDR3 has 15 residues. The ends lost 1 base at V and 0 bases at J; junction bases unmatched: 0. The CDR3 region has the DNA TGTGCCAGCAGCTTAGTAGCGGGGGGCTCCTACGAGCAGTACGTC. It translates to CASSLVAGGSYEQYV.

The table lists this clone with a count of one. The genes are TRBV6-2 or TRBV6-3 and TRBJ1-5; a possible D gene is TRBD1 (6 bases). The ends were cut back, 5 bases at V and 2 bases at J, with 22 bases in the middle. The CDR3 spans 18 residues. Germline V gene data show CDR1 as MNHEY and CDR2 as SVGEGT. Here the CDR3 DNA reads TGTGCCAGCAGTCCCCGGGGGGCGCGTGGGCTGGGCAATCAGCCCCAGCATTTT. Translation gives CASSPRGARGLGNQPQHF.

The chain combines TRBV2 with TRBJ2-5; TRBD1 matches at 7 bases. Per germline, CDR1 SNHLY and CDR2 FYNNEI. V lost 6 bases, J lost 4 bases, and 5 bases stayed unmatched. The CDR3 is 13 residues long. The CDR3 protein is CASRAQGVETQYF. The DNA for the CDR3 is TGTGCCAGCAGAGCGCAGGGGGTAGAGACCCAGTACTTC.

The CDR3 loop reads CASSLARFNEKLFF. The DNA of the CDR3 is TGTGCCAGCAGCTTAGCGAGGTTTAATGAAAAACTGTTTTTT. This chain connects TRBV7-2 to TRBJ1-4; D unclear. Trimming took off 0 bases at V and 4 bases at J, with 6 bases between the two ends. This CDR3 region has 14 residues. CDR1 and CDR2 (germline): SGHTA, FQGNSA.

The rearrangement links TRBV6-5 to TRBJ1-2; D unresolved. V was pared by 6 bases and J by 5 bases, with 13 bases between. This CDR3 is 13 amino acids long. Germline CDR1 MNHEY, CDR2 SVGAGI. This CDR3 is CASSQTGRYGYTF. The CDR3 nucleotides are TGTGCCAGCAGCCAGACCGGGAGGTATGGCTACACCTTC.

The rearrangement uses TRBV9 and TRBJ1-6, with 8 positions matching TRBD1. Germline lookup yields CDR1 SGDLS and CDR2 YYNGEE. Trimming cost V 0 bases and J 7 bases; bases outside gene matches: 3. The CDR3 is made up of 15 amino acids. The CDR3 DNA follows: TGTGCCAGCAGCGTAGGACAGGGGAACAATTCACCCCTCCACTTT. The encoded protein is CASSVGQGNNSPLHF.

This sequence joins TRBV28 and TRBJ1-2; 10 bases are shared with TRBD1. The germline V gene has CDR1 MDHEN and CDR2 SYDVKM. With V trimmed by 5 bases and J by 9 bases, 9 bases remained unmatched. The CDR3 loop spans 14 amino acids. CDR3 DNA sequence: TGTGCCAGCAGTCGCGACAGGGGGCTTAGTAGCTACACCTTC. Amino acids: CASSRDRGLSSYTF.

The gene calls are TRBV11-3 and TRBJ2-5; 9 bases are a match to TRBD2. The CDR3 runs to 16 residues. Germline V gives CDR1 SGHNT, CDR2 YENEEA. V trimming: 5 bases; J trimming: 0 bases; junction bases outside the gene matches: 7. CDR3 loop: CASSPGTSKYQETQYF. CDR3 sequence (DNA): TGTGCCAGCAGCCCTGGGACTAGCAAGTACCAAGAGACCCAGTACTTC. The variable domain in full, with the rest retrieved from reference TRBV11-3 and TRBJ2-5, is EAGVVQSPRYKIIEKKQPVAFWCNPISGHNTLYWYLQNLGQGPELLIRYENEEAVDDSQLPKDRFSAERLKGVDSTLKIQPAELGDSAVYLCASSPGTSKYQETQYFGPGTRLLVL.

Regarding this clone: Different DNA sequences within this sample yield the same CDR3. The V call is TRBV9, the J call TRBJ1-2; 9 bases fit TRBD1. The germline V gene has CDR1 SGDLS and CDR2 YYNGEE. J gave up 2 bases and V 4 bases, and 3 bases lay outside the gene matches. This CDR3 has 14 residues. CDR3 nucleotides: TGTGCCAGCAGCCCTGGACAGGGGAACTATGGCTACACCTTC. Its translation: CASSPGQGNYGYTF.